The 16 T cell receptor beta chains in this list originate from one sample, sequenced in a study of cytomegalovirus exposure and HLA in healthy donors. 13 Jbeta primers and 60 Vbeta primers were used for the PCR. Libraries were prepared by immunoSEQ multiplex PCR; TCRdb keeps only in-frame clonotypes and omits some of them. The sample has roughly 120,000 clones; around two thirds are singletons. The sequencing sample was made of PBMCs. Receptors were obtained from a woman between 40 and 50 years old in good health and CMV-seropositive.

The V call is TRBV27, the J call TRBJ2-3; 8 nucleotides align to TRBD2. CDR1 is MNHEY and CDR2 is SMNVEV in the germline V gene (reference sequence). The CDR3 runs to 13 residues. V shed 8 bases and J 4 bases; nucleotides not matched to a gene: 5. CDR3 sequence reads: CASSGGRADTQYF. DNA for the CDR3: TGTGCCAGCTCGGGGGGGCGGGCAGATACGCAGTATTTT.

The chain joins TRBV7-9 to TRBJ2-1, with TRBD1 matching 7 bases. This CDR3 spans 16 amino acids. V was pared by 4 bases and J by 2 bases, with 8 bases of the junction left unmatched. Per the germline V gene, CDR1 is SEHNR and CDR2 is FQNEAQ (reference sequence). For the CDR3, the DNA is TGTGCCAGCAGCTCCCGACAGGGTAAGACCTACAATGAGCAGTTCTTC. Protein: CASSSRQGKTYNEQFF.

V is TRBV7-9 and J is TRBJ2-3, with 7 bases fitting TRBD2. This CDR3 is 15 amino acids long. V lost 2 bases to trimming and J lost 2 bases; unmatched junction nucleotides: 4. The germline CDR1 and CDR2 sequences are SEHNR and FQNEAQ (reference sequence). Written as DNA, the CDR3 is TGTGCCAGCAGCTTATCAAGCGGGGCCACAGATACGCAGTATTTT. Translated: CASSLSSGATDTQYF.

The rearrangement links TRBV5-4 to TRBJ1-5; D gene unclear. The CDR3 extends over 14 amino acids. V lost 0 bases, J lost 2 bases, and 6 bases lay in between. CDR1 and CDR2 from the germline V gene are SGHNT and YYREEE (reference sequence). The CDR3 nucleotides read TGTGCCAGCAGCTTGGCCGGTGGCAATCAGCCCCAGCATTTT. It translates to CASSLAGGNQPQHF.

The chain links TRBV7-2 to TRBJ2-7; 9 bases map to TRBD2. The CDR3 consists of 15 residues. The V gene end was trimmed by 2 bases and the J gene end by 1 base; junction bases not matched to a gene: 3. Germline V gives CDR1 SGHTA, CDR2 FQGNSA. The CDR3, as DNA: TGTGCCAGCAGCTTAATAAGCGGGGGGTCCTACGAGCAGTACTTC. This translates into CASSLISGGSYEQYF.

This chain uses TRBV2 with TRBJ2-7; 7 bases fit TRBD1. The CDR3 has 17 residues. Trimming cost V 1 base and J 0 bases; bases outside gene matches: 9. Germline V CDR1 and CDR2: SNHLY, FYNNEI. The CDR3 nucleotides read TGTGCCAGCAGTGAAGGTTTAGGGGGCCTAAGCTCCTACGAGCAGTACTTC. This codes for CASSEGLGGLSSYEQYF.

This clone came up a few times. Other DNA sequences in this sample translate to the same CDR3. V is TRBV6-5 and J is TRBJ1-2; 7 bases map to TRBD1. V lost 6 bases and J lost 2; bases outside the gene matches: 3. CDR1 is MNHEY and CDR2 is SVGAGI in the germline V gene. CDR3 length: 13 residues. As DNA, the CDR3 is TGTGCCAGCAGCCGGGACAGAAACTATGGCTACACCTTC. The encoded protein is CASSRDRNYGYTF.

As for this clone: The same CDR3 can be traced to other DNA sequences in this sample. Here the CDR3 DNA reads TGTGCCAGCAGCTTGGCAGTGAACACTGAAGCTTTCTTT. Its protein is CASSLAVNTEAFF. The chain carries TRBV5-6 and TRBJ1-1, with D hard to call. CDR1 and CDR2 (germline): SGHDT, YYEEEE. Trimming pared 0 bases from V and 0 bases from J, leaving 3 bases between. The CDR3 sequence is 13 residues long.

The rearrangement joins TRBV7-3 to TRBJ2-3, with D tentatively TRBD1 (6 bases). V dropped 4 bases and J dropped 0 bases, with 8 bases sitting between them. Germline-derived CDR1 and CDR2 are SGHTA and FQGTGA. The CDR3 has 14 residues. CDR3 sequence (DNA): TGTGCCAGCAGCTCAGGGGTTAGCACAGATACGCAGTATTTT. Protein sequence: CASSSGVSTDTQYF.

This clone has a handful of counts. The V call is TRBV6-1, the J call TRBJ2-1; 8 positions agree with TRBD1. Germline CDR1 and CDR2: MNHNS and SASEGT. This CDR3 has 13 amino acids. J gave up 6 bases and V 5 bases, and 3 bases lay outside the gene matches. The CDR3 DNA sequence: TGTGCCAGCAGTTCGGGGACAGGCAATGAGCAGTTCTTC. Translated, it gives CASSSGTGNEQFF.

The gene calls are TRBV9 and TRBJ1-4; D ambiguous. The germline V gene has CDR1 SGDLS and CDR2 YYNGEE. Trimming shortened V by 0 bases and J by 4 bases, and 16 bases separated the two germline ends. The CDR3 length is 17 residues. The CDR3 DNA reads TGTGCCAGCAGCGTAGCTACCGGTCAGGAAAATAATGAAAAACTGTTTTTT. Translation gives CASSVATGQENNEKLFF.

The chain joins TRBV7-9 to TRBJ2-1; D gene ambiguous. The CDR3 loop spans 15 amino acids. Looked up from germline, CDR1 is SEHNR and CDR2 is FQNEAQ (reference sequence). Trimming removed 4 bases at V and 5 bases at J, with 15 bases between. The CDR3 sequence: CASSSRHLPDNEQFF. CDR3 sequence (DNA): TGTGCCAGCAGCTCGAGACATCTACCGGACAATGAGCAGTTCTTC.

The gene calls are TRBV11-1 and TRBJ2-1; tentatively, D is TRBD2 (5 bases). Germline values: CDR1 SGHAT, CDR2 FQDESV (reference sequence). Trimming removed 8 bases from V and 4 bases from J, with 12 bases in between. The CDR3 is 13 residues long. CDR3 loop: CASSKERYNEQFF. CDR3 DNA sequence: TGTGCCAGCTCCAAGGAGCGGTACAATGAGCAGTTCTTC. Together with reference TRBV11-1 and TRBJ2-1, the CDR3 gives the full variable domain: EAEVAQSPRYKITEKSQAVAFWCDPISGHATLYWYRQILGQGPELLVQFQDESVVDDSQLPKDRFSAERLKGVDSTLKIQPAELGDSAMYLCASSKERYNEQFFGPGTRLTVL.

The rearrangement uses TRBV18 and TRBJ1-3, with TRBD1 identical over 7 bases. Germline lookup yields CDR1 KGHSH and CDR2 LQKENI. The CDR3 covers 16 residues. The V and J ends lost 0 bases and 4 bases, in that order; junction bases with no gene match: 6. CDR3 residues: CASSPPGQPRGNTIYF. CDR3 sequence (DNA): TGTGCCAGCTCACCACCGGGACAGCCTCGAGGAAACACCATATATTTT. Based on the CDR3 plus reference TRBV18 and TRBJ1-3, the full variable domain is NAGVMQNPRHLVRRRGQEARLRCSPMKGHSHVYWYRQLPEEGLKFMVYLQKENIIDESGMPKERFSAEFPKEGPSILRIQQVVRGDSAAYFCASSPPGQPRGNTIYFGEGSWLTVV.

This chain joins TRBV2 and TRBJ1-2; D ambiguous. V shed 7 bases and J shed 8 bases, with 23 bases lying between them. The CDR3 covers 15 residues. The V gene's germline CDR1 is SNHLY and CDR2 FYNNEI. CDR3 DNA sequence: TGTGCCAGCACTCCAGCGGCCAGACGGTCCGGGGGCTACACCTTC. Protein: CASTPAARRSGGYTF.

This chain connects TRBV6-4 to TRBJ2-6, with 9 bases aligning to TRBD1. The CDR3 totals 19 residues. Trimming at V came to 0 bases and at J to 3 bases, leaving 9 bases not matched to a gene. Germline V gene lookup returns CDR1 MRHNA and CDR2 SNTAGT. This chain's CDR3 is CASSDSAQTGGGGANVLTF. The CDR3 region has the DNA TGTGCCAGCAGTGACTCGGCCCAGACAGGGGGAGGTGGGGCCAACGTCCTGACTTTC.